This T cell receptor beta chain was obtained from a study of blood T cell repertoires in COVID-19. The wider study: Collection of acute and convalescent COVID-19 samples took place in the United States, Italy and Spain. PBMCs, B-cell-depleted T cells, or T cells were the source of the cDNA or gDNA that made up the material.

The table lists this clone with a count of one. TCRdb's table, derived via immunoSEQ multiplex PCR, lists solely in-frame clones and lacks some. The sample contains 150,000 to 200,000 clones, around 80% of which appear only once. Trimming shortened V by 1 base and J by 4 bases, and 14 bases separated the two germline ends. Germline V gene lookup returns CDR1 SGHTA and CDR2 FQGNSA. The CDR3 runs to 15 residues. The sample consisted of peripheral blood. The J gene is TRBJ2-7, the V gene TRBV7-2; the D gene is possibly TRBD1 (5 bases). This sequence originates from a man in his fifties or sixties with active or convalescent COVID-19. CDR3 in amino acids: CASSLDAGPAYEQYF. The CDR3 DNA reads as TGTGCCAGCAGCTTAGATGCAGGGCCCGCTTACGAGCAGTACTTC.